The T cell receptor beta chain under discussion was sequenced for a study of read filtering for tumor transcriptome and immune sequencing. Study-wide points: About four fifths of IR-seq clonotypes had one read, totaling roughly 3.5% of reads; RNA-seq: about 69% and 49%.

As for this clonotype: Its antigen is not known.

The library was built from around 380 ng RNA with molecular barcoded adaptors for alpha/delta and beta/gamma chains. MiXCR was run by TCRdb on the reads, yielding one entry per CDR3 protein. The table has over 45,000 distinct CDR3 sequences, 20% seen once; the top ten hold 30% to 45%. The CDR3 is 14 amino acids. V was trimmed by 8 bases and J by 4 bases, leaving 17 bases between them. From germline, CDR1 is MNHEY and CDR2 SMNVEV (reference sequence). The receptor's source is a donor over 35 with multiple myeloma. The specimen was a population of CD138-negative cells sorted from bone marrow. The genes are TRBV27 and TRBJ2-5; TRBD2 is a possible D gene (6 bases). CDR3 in DNA: TGTGCCAGCGGAGGGGTCGAGGCTTTAGAGACCCAGTACTTC. This encodes CASGGVEALETQYF.